Below, 8 T cell receptor beta chains from the same sample are listed, as sequenced in a study of spatial heterogeneity in lung cancer. TCRdb redid the calling of the 5' RACE reads with MiXCR, one entry per CDR3 protein. Among under 11,000 distinct CDR3 sequences listed, 3% to 4% were seen once. Described time point: sample taken at primary tumor resection. Researchers sequenced whole RNA taken from tumor, nontumor lung or frozen PBMC without sorting. Sequenced material: PBMCs, taken at surgery. The receptors originated from a female donor with early-stage non-small cell lung cancer.

This clonotype was detected many times. This beta chain is an off-target read within a library intended for alpha chains, so its frequency means little. The V call is TRBV7-9, the J call TRBJ2-5; D gene uncertain. Trimming shortened V by 2 bases and J by 2 bases, and 9 bases separated the two germline ends. Germline loops: CDR1 SEHNR, CDR2 FQNEAQ (reference sequence). This CDR3 spans 14 amino acids. The CDR3 loop reads CASSLIASQETQYF. In nucleotides, the CDR3 is TGTGCCAGCAGCTTAATAGCAAGTCAAGAGACCCAGTACTTC.

At least ten counts were recorded for this clonotype. This beta chain is an unintended read in a library built for alpha chains; its size means little. The gene calls are TRBV5-4 and TRBJ2-7, with a tentative D call TRBD2 (7 bases). V lost 2 bases and J lost 1, with 16 bases in between. Per germline, CDR1 SGHNT and CDR2 YYREEE (reference sequence). The CDR3 is 16 amino acids. The CDR3 reads CASSFAGAAGSYEQYF. The CDR3 DNA sequence: TGTGCCAGCAGCTTTGCGGGGGCGGCGGGTTCCTACGAGCAGTACTTC.

By sample share, this clonotype is medium-sized. This beta chain turned up in a library designed for alpha chains; as an off-target read, its abundance says little. The chain combines TRBV6-5 with TRBJ2-3, with TRBD1 identical over 11 bases. The germline gives CDR1 MNHEY, CDR2 SVGAGI. This CDR3 region has 16 residues. V gave up 8 bases and J gave up 2 bases; unmatched junction bases: 9. CDR3 DNA: TGTGCCAGCCGGGACAGGGGGGGGGAATCCACAGATACGCAGTATTTT. Residues: CASRDRGGESTDTQYF.

There are many counts of this clonotype. Within a library made for alpha chains, this beta chain is off target, and its count is uninformative. The V call is TRBV5-1, the J call TRBJ1-1; TRBD1 matches 8 bases. From germline, CDR1 is SGHRS and CDR2 YFSETQ. The CDR3 consists of 14 residues. Losses at the gene ends were 7 bases for V and 1 base for J; bases not matched to a gene: 6. Written as DNA, the CDR3 is TGCGCCAGCGGAGCCGGGACAGGGAACACTGAAGCTTTCTTT. Translating gives CASGAGTGNTEAFF.

A word on this clonotype: This beta chain slipped into a library made for alpha chains as a stray read, so its size is not meaningful. The V call is TRBV5-4, the J call TRBJ2-7; possibly TRBD2 for D (6 bases). The CDR3 sequence is 16 residues long. Per germline, CDR1 SGHNT and CDR2 YYREEE (reference sequence). V shed 3 bases and J shed 1 base, with 17 bases lying between them. This CDR3 reads CASSSLGRGKSYEQYF. The CDR3 DNA follows: TGTGCCAGCAGCTCACTAGGGCGGGGCAAGTCCTACGAGCAGTACTTC.

This clonotype was seen at least ten times. In a library made to pick up alpha chains, this beta chain is a stray read with a size that means little. The chain uses TRBV2 and TRBJ2-4, with D perhaps TRBD1 (5 bases). Trimming cost V 6 bases and J 0 bases, with 12 bases left between them. The CDR3 has 15 residues. The germline CDR1 and CDR2 sequences are SNHLY and FYNNEI. This CDR3 reads CASRVSTVAKNIQYF. The CDR3 DNA sequence: TGTGCCAGCAGGGTTTCGACAGTAGCCAAAAACATTCAGTACTTC.

This clonotype came up many times. In a library made to pick up alpha chains, this beta chain is a stray read with a size that means little. V gene TRBV5-4 combines with J gene TRBJ2-3, with a possible D match to TRBD2 (5 bases). The V gene's germline CDR1 is SGHNT and CDR2 YYREEE (reference sequence). The CDR3 runs 15 residues. V was cut by 2 bases and J by 1 base, with 11 bases left in between. CDR3 DNA: TGTGCCAGCAGCTTTGAACGGGGTGGCACAGATACGCAGTATTTT. Translating it yields CASSFERGGTDTQYF.

Comment on this clonotype: This beta chain appears as a stray read in a library generated for alpha chains; its size is not informative. J is TRBJ2-1 and V is TRBV12-3 or TRBV12-4; D is undetermined. This CDR3 spans 14 amino acids. Trimming pared 2 bases from V and 7 bases from J, leaving 12 bases between. CDR3 in DNA: TGTGCCAGCAGTTTAAGTTCCCAAATAAATGAGCAGTTCTTC. Protein product: CASSLSSQINEQFF.